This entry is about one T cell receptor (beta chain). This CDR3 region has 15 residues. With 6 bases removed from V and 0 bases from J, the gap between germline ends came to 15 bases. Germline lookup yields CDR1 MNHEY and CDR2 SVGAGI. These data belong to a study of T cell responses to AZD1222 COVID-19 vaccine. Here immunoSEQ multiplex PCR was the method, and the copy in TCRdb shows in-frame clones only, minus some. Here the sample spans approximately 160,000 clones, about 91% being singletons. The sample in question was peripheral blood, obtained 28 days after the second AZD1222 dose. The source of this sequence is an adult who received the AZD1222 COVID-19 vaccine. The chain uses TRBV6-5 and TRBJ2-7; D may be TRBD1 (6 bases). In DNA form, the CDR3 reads TGTGCCAGCAGACATCCGCAGGGGAGCTCCTACGAGCAGTACTTC. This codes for CASRHPQGSSYEQYF.